This is a list of T cell receptor beta chains from one sample in a study of cytomegalovirus exposure and HLA in healthy donors. The protocol was immunoSEQ multiplex PCR, while the TCRdb copy is restricted to in-frame clones and leaves out a portion. The sample has about 160,000 clones, roughly four fifths seen once. Sequenced input: PBMCs. Receptors were obtained from a man in his forties in good health and CMV-seronegative. The conserved cysteine and the conserved F or W are not part of the CDR3 here. The size field is filled for only some rows; it gives once, few, many or a size class.

V,size,J,CDR3
TRBV19,-,TRBJ1-6,ASRTRGQEGSPLH
TRBV5-1,-,TRBJ1-3,ASSLEGQSSGNTIY
TRBV10-3,once,TRBJ1-1,AIQRGQEAF
TRBV5-6,once,TRBJ1-1,ASSLRPGQGGF
TRBV12-5,-,TRBJ1-5,ASALTEFSNQPQH
TRBV7-9,-,TRBJ2-5,ASSLDRVVQETQY
TRBV2,once,TRBJ1-5,ASSEGTGGVGQPQH
TRBV7-9,-,TRBJ2-3,ASSPSATFSTDTQY
TRBV7-2,-,TRBJ2-3,ASSLVSAGSTDTQY
TRBV20-1,-,TRBJ2-5,SASSVLAWY
TRBV11-2,once,TRBJ1-2,ASSLDRTGFVYGYT
TRBV6-5,-,TRBJ2-4,ASSQGRGRNIQY
TRBV7-9,-,TRBJ2-3,ASSPRTDTQY
TRBV5-1,-,TRBJ2-1,ASSFASGGTPGDEQF
TRBV5-1,-,TRBJ2-7,ASRPGLAGYEQY
TRBV6-6,-,TRBJ1-5,ASSSDRGNNQPQH
TRBV5-6,-,TRBJ1-1,ASSGDRGTEAF
TRBV2,-,TRBJ2-7,ASITGQGWEQY
TRBV5-4,few,TRBJ2-5,ASSLAGRGKETQY
TRBV5-6,-,TRBJ2-5,ASSYPAGETQY
TRBV11-2,-,TRBJ2-5,ASSVSVRETQY
TRBV7-6,-,TRBJ1-3,ASSPRQVDSGNTIY
TRBV6-5,few,TRBJ2-5,ASRVLAGGPETQY
TRBV14,once,TRBJ2-3,ASSQARGHTQY
TRBV4-2,-,TRBJ1-2,ASSQEVFGSDRVNYGYT
TRBV6-5,-,TRBJ1-3,ASSWAFGNTIY
TRBV7-8,-,TRBJ1-4,ASSLDNRVSNEKLF
TRBV9,-,TRBJ1-2,ASSVEFTSGYT
TRBV4-3,-,TRBJ1-2,ASSQDWGPYGYT
TRBV30,-,TRBJ1-2,AWIWDRGLYGYT
TRBV5-1,-,TRBJ1-4,ASSPSSGGEKLF
TRBV30,-,TRBJ2-5,AWISGEETQY
TRBV14,-,TRBJ2-7,ASRPGTGISYEQY
TRBV11-2,-,TRBJ1-3,ASRDMNRGSGNTIY
TRBV5-4,-,TRBJ1-6,ASRESGTGVINNSPLH
TRBV18,-,TRBJ2-7,ASSPPGLATYEQY
TRBV7-2,-,TRBJ2-5,ASARPSLVQETQY
TRBV7-9,-,TRBJ2-7,ASSLTGDRNEQY
TRBV6-6,-,TRBJ1-1,ASSPGTGGNTEAF
TRBV10-3,-,TRBJ2-2,AISSRGDTGELF
TRBV28,-,TRBJ2-7,ASSSRDRGPYEQY
TRBV6-1,-,TRBJ1-1,ASMEQVNTEAF
TRBV23-1,-,TRBJ2-7,ASSRTGQMSREQY
TRBV30,-,TRBJ1-1,AWSGLQGYTEAF
TRBV19,-,TRBJ1-4,ASSRGRINEKLF
TRBV30,-,TRBJ2-7,AWRGIYEQY
TRBV9,-,TRBJ1-4,ASSVGQGGEKLF
TRBV7-9,-,TRBJ2-7,ASSSGHISYEQY
TRBV16,-,TRBJ1-6,ASSPLGQGGGNSPLH
TRBV7-2,-,TRBJ2-7,ASSLAPGGSGYEQY
TRBV2,-,TRBJ2-7,ASSETRQGYEQY
TRBV5-1,once,TRBJ1-5,ASSLGDRNSNQPQH
TRBV6-5,few,TRBJ2-5,ASSYSGTSGQETQY
TRBV30,few,TRBJ1-1,AWSLTGTSKAF